The sequence of this T cell receptor (beta chain) was determined in a study of cytomegalovirus exposure and HLA in healthy donors. The CDR3 has 14 amino acids. Trimming removed 4 bases at V and 3 bases at J, with 10 bases between. Germline V gene sequence: CDR1 SGHKS, CDR2 YYEKEE (reference sequence). Study-wide findings and caveats: Common viral pathogens seemed, in a later analysis, to connect with several of the most significant clusters. Later analysis associated a missense DCLRE1C variant with TCR beta V- and J-gene trimming. Reports showed the classifier diagnosing cytomegalovirus status with high specificity and sensitivity.

This clone has a handful of counts. Its antigen is still unknown. Amplification used 60 Vbeta primers and 13 Jbeta primers. Profiled with immunoSEQ multiplex PCR; TCRdb holds only in-frame clones, not every one. The data contain more than 90,000 clones, less than 80% of them seen just once; the ten biggest clones take up over 2%. This clonotype was obtained from a woman aged 30 to 39 in good health and CMV-seronegative. Input material: PBMCs. This chain links TRBV5-5 with TRBJ2-2, with unresolved D. The CDR3 DNA sequence: TGTGCCAGCAGCCGCCTTGGCTACACCGGGGAGCTGTTTTTT. Protein: CASSRLGYTGELFF.